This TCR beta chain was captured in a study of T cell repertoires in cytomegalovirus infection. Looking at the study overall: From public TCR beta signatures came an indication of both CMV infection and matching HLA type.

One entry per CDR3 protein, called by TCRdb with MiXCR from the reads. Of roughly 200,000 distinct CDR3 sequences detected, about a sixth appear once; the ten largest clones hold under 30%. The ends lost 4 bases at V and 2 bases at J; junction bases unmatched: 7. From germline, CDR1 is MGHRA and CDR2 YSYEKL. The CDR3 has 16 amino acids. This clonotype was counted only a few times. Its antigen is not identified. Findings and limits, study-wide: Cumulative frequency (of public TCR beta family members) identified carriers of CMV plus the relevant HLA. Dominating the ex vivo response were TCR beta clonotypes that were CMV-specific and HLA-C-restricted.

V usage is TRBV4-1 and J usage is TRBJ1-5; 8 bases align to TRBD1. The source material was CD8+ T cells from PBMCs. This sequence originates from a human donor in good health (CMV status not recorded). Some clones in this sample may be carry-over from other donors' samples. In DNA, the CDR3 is TGCGCCAGCAGCCGAACACAGGGGGTTGGCAATCAGCCCCAGCATTTT. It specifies CASSRTQGVGNQPQHF.